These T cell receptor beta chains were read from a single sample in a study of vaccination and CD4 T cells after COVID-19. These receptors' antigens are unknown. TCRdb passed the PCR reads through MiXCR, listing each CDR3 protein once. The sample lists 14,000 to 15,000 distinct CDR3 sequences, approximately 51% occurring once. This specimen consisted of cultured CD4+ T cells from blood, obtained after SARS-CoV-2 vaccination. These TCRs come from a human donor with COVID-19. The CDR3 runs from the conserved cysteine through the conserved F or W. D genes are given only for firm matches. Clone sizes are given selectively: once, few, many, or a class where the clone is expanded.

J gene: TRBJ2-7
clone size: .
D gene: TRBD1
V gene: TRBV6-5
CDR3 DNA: TGTGCCAGCAGTTACGCGGGACAGGGATACTACGAGCAGTACTTC
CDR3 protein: CASSYAGQGYYEQYF

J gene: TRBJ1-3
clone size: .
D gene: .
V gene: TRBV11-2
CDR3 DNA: TGTGCCAGCAGTTTATCGGGATCTGTTGGAAACACCATATATTTT
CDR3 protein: CASSLSGSVGNTIYF

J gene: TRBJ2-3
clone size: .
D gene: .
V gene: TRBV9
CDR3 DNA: TGTGCCAGCAGTGGGTGGATCACAGATACGCAGTATTTT
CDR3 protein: CASSGWITDTQYF

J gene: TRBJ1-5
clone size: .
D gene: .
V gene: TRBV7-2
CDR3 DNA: TGTGCCAGCAGCTCCTCGGGACGCCCCAATCAGCCCCAGCATTTT
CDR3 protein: CASSSSGRPNQPQHF

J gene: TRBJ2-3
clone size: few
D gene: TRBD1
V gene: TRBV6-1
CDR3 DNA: TGTGCCAGCTCCAGGACAGGGGCCACCTCCGATACGCAGTATTTT
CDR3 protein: CASSRTGATSDTQYF

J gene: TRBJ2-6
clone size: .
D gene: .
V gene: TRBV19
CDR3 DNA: TGTGCCAGACCTTTCGGTCGAGGGAACGCAAGCTCTGGGGCCAACGTCCTGACTTTC
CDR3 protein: CARPFGRGNASSGANVLTF

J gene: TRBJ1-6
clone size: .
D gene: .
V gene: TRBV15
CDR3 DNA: TGTGCCACCAGCAGAGACAGGGATAATTCACCCCTCCACTTT
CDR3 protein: CATSRDRDNSPLHF

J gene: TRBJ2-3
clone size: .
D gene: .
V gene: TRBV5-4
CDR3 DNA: TGTGCCAGCAGCTTCGGACTTAGCACAGATACGCAGTATTTT
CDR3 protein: CASSFGLSTDTQYF

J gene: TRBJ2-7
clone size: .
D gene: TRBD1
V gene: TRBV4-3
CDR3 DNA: TGCGCCAGCAGCCAGGTGGGGACAGGGGGCAACGAGCAGTACTTC
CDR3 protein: CASSQVGTGGNEQYF

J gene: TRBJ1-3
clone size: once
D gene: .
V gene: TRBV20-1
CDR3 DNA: TGCAGTGCTAGTGGGGGGACCGTCTCTGGAAACACCATATATTTT
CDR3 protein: CSASGGTVSGNTIYF

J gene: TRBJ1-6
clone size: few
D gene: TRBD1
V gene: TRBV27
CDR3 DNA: TGTGCCAGCAGCTGGGCCATGACAGGGGGGAATTCACCCCTCCACTTT
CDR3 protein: CASSWAMTGGNSPLHF